Reported below is one T cell receptor (beta chain). A sample-barcoded 5' primer and a J-beta primer mix were used in a second PCR of roughly 7 to 11 cycles. A single record per CDR3 protein comes from TCRdb applying MiXCR to the 5' RACE reads. The sample lists roughly 1.5 million distinct CDR3 sequences, less than 45% seen once, with around 4% in the top ten. These data belong to a study of blood T cells in healthy people across ages. CDR1 is SQVTM, CDR2 ANQGSEA, per germline. V was shortened by 5 bases and J by 7 bases, with 20 bases between the two germline ends. The CDR3 length is 14 residues. This rearrangement joins TRBV29-1 to TRBJ1-1, with TRBD1 as a possible D gene (5 bases). The clonotype originates from a woman aged 18-29 years in good health. Sequenced: blood. In DNA, the CDR3 is TGCAGCGTTCAGTTATACGGGACGCGATATGAAGCTTTCTTT. Its protein is CSVQLYGTRYEAFF.